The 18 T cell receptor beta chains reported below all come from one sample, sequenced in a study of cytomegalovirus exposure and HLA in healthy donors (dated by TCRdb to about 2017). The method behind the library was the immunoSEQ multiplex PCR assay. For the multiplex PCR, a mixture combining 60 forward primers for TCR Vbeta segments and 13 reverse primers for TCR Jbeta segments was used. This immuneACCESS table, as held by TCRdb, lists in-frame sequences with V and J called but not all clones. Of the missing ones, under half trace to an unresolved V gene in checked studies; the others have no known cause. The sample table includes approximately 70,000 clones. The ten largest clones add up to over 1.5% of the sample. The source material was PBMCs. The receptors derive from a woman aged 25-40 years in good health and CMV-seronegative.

DNA for the CDR3: TGTGCCAGCAGTTCGACCGGGGACTACACAGATACGCAGTATTTT. Its translation: CASSSTGDYTDTQYF. This sequence joins TRBV28 and TRBJ2-3; 7 bases line up with TRBD2. J was trimmed by 2 bases and V by 4 bases; bases with no gene match: 6. The CDR3 is made up of 15 amino acids. Germline assignment: CDR1 MDHEN and CDR2 SYDVKM.

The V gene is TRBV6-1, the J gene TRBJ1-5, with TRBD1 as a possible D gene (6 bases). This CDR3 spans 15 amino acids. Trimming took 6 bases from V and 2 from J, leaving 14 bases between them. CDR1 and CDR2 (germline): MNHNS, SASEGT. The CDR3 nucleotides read TGTGCCAGCAGCCCCAGGGGATGGGGCAATCAGCCCCAGCATTTT. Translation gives CASSPRGWGNQPQHF.

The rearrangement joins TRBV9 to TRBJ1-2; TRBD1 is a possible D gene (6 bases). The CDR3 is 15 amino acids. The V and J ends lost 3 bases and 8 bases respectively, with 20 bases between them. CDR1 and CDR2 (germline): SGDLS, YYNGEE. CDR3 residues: CASSEGERGTRGYTF. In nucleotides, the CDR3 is TGTGCCAGCAGCGAGGGGGAAAGGGGTACGAGGGGCTACACCTTC.

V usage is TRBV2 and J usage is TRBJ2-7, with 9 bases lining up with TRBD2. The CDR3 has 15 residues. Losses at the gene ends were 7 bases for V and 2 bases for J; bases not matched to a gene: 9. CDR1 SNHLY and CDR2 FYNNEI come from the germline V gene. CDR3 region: CASTHRPSGTYEQYF. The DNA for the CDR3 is TGTGCCAGCACTCATCGGCCTAGCGGGACCTACGAGCAGTACTTC. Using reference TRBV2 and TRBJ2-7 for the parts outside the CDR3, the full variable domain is EPEVTQTPSHQVTQMGQEVILRCVPISNHLYFYWYRQILGQKVEFLVSFYNNEISEKSEIFDDQFSVERPDGSNFTLKIRSTKLEDSAMYFCASTHRPSGTYEQYFGPGTRLTVT.

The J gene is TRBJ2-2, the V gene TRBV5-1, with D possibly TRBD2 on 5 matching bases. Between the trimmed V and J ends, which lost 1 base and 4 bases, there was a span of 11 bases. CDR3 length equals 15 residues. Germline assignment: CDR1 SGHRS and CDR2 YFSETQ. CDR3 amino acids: CASSLTRSSTGELFF. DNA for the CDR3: TGCGCCAGCAGCTTGACTAGATCGAGCACCGGGGAGCTGTTTTTT.

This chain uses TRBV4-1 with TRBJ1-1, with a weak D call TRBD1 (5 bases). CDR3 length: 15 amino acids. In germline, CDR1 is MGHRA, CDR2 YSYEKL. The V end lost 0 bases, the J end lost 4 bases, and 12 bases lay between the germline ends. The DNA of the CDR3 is TGCGCCAGCAGCCAAGACCCCGGACACTTCACTGAAGCTTTCTTT. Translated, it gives CASSQDPGHFTEAFF.

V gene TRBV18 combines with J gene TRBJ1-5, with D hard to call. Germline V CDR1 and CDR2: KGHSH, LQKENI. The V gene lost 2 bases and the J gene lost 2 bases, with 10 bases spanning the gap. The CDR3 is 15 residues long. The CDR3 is CASSPGRFGNQPQHF. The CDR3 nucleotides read TGTGCCAGCTCACCAGGCAGGTTCGGCAATCAGCCCCAGCATTTT.

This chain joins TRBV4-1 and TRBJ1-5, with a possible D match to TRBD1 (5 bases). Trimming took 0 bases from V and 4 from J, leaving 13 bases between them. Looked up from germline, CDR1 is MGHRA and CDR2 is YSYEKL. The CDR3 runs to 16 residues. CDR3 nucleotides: TGCGCCAGCAGCCAAGATGGTAGGGGCCTAAATCAGCCCCAGCATTTT. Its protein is CASSQDGRGLNQPQHF.

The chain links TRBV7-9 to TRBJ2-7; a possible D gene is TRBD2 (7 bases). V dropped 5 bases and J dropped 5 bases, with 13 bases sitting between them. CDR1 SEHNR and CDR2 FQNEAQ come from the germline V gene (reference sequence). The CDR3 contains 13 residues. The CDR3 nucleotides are TGTGCCAGCAGCCCCAAAGGGGGGGACGAGCAGTACTTC. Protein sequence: CASSPKGGDEQYF.

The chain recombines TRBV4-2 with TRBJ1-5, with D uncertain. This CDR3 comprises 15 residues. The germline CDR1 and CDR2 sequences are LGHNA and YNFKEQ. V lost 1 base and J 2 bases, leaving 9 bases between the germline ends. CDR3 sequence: CASSQGLSRNQPQHF. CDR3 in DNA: TGTGCCAGCAGCCAAGGGCTCAGTCGCAATCAGCCCCAGCATTTT.

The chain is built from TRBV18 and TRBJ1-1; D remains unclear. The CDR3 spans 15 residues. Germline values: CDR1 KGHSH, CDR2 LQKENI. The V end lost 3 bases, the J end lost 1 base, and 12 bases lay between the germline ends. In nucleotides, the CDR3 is TGTGCCAGCTCACCCATCCCGAGCGAGAACACTGAAGCTTTCTTT. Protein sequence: CASSPIPSENTEAFF.

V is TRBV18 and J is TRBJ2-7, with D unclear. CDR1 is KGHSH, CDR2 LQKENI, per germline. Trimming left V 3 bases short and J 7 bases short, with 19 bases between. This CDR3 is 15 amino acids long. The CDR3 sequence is CASSPFADKVLEQYF. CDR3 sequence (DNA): TGTGCCAGCTCACCCTTTGCCGACAAGGTCCTTGAGCAGTACTTC.

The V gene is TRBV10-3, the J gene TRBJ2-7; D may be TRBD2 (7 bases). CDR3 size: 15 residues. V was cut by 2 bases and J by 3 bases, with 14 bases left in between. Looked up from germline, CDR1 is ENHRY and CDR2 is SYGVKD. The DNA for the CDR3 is TGTGCCATCAGTGAGGGCGGGGGCAGGAACTACGAGCAGTACTTC. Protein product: CAISEGGGRNYEQYF.

CDR3 sequence reads: CASTRTGVGANVLTF. CDR3 sequence (DNA): TGTGCCAGCACCAGGACAGGGGTCGGGGCCAACGTCCTGACTTTC. This chain joins TRBV2 and TRBJ2-6, with TRBD1 identical over 9 bases. The ends lost 7 bases at V and 4 bases at J; junction bases unmatched: 5. CDR3 length equals 15 residues. Per germline, CDR1 SNHLY and CDR2 FYNNEI.

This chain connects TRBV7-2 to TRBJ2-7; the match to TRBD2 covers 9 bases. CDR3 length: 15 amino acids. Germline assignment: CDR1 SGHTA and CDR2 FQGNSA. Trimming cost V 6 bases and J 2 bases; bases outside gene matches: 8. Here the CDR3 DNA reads TGTGCCAGCAGTCGTGGACTAGCGAGTCCCTACGAGCAGTACTTC. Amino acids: CASSRGLASPYEQYF.

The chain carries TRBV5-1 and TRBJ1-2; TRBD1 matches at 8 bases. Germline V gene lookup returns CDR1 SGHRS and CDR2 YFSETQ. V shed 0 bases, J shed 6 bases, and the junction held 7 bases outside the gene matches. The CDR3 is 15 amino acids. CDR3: CASSLAGTGRDGYTF. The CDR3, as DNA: TGCGCCAGCAGCTTGGCGGGGACAGGCCGGGATGGCTACACCTTC.

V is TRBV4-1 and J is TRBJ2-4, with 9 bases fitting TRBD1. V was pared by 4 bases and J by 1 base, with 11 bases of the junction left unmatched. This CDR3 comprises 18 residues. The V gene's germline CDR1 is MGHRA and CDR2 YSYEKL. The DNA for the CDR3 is TGCGCCAGCAGCCTCTTCTTCCCACAGGGGGCTGCCAAAAACATTCAGTACTTC. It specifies CASSLFFPQGAAKNIQYF.

This CDR3 reads CASSLEEGIYNEQFF. The DNA of the CDR3 is TGCGCCAGCAGCTTGGAGGAGGGAATTTACAATGAGCAGTTCTTC. V gene TRBV5-1 combines with J gene TRBJ2-1; a weak D match, TRBD2 (6 bases). Trimming left V 0 bases short and J 4 bases short, with 11 bases between. The germline V gene encodes CDR1 SGHRS and CDR2 YFSETQ. This CDR3 has 15 residues.